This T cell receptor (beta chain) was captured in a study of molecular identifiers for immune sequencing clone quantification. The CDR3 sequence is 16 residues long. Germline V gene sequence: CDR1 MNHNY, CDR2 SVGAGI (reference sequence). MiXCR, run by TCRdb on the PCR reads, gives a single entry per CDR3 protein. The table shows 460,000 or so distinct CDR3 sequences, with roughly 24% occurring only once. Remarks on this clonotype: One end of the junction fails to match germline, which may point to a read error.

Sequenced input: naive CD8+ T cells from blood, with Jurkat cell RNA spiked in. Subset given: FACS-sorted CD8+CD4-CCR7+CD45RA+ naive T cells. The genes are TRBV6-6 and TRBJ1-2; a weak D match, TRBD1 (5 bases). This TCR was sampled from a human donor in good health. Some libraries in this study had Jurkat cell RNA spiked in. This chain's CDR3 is CASSYSGTTPNYGCTF. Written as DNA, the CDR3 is TGTGCCAGCAGTTATTCAGGGACGACCCCTAACTATGGCTGCACCTTC.